The source of this T cell receptor beta chain is a study of cytomegalovirus exposure and HLA in healthy donors (TCRdb year 2017). Describing the broader study: According to an earlier analysis of several hundred of the donors, about 179 million T cells yielded 117 million unique TCR beta sequences and around 280 Gb of sequence data. The study used immunosequencing to profile the T cell repertoires of 670 or so subjects and linked those repertoires to cytomegalovirus serostatus. Class I and class II HLA loci were covered by the typing at four-digit resolution. A few DR-DQ haplotypes were handled as single units for association and clustering because linkage in the cohort was strong. To predict cytomegalovirus infection status, the study combined high-throughput TCR immunosequencing, statistical association of individual TCRs with disease status, and machine learning. An early release covering about 600 HLA-typed donors comprised 250 to 350 gigabases of sequencing data and roughly 86 million unique TCR sequences. An earlier analysis of 450 to 750 of the donors used high-throughput TCR beta sequencing to judge whether each TCR beta V gene segment behaved as functional or pseudogenic. Rather than drawing on any new phenotypic data, the later analysis identified candidate immune exposures from TCR beta sequences and the way those sequences occurred across donors. A separate validation cohort of roughly 130 different subjects was used in addition to the approximately 670-subject first cohort. Donor age, sex, ethnicity and CMV serostatus were collected together with the repertoire data. Among some 410 genotyped donors of the cohort, an average of approximately 230,000 unique TCR beta nucleotide sequences were sequenced per donor, roughly 18% of them non-productive. A later analysis re-examined previously published TCR beta repertoires from just over 650 donors and added high-resolution HLA genotyping to investigate patterns of TCR occurrence. All discovery cohort repertoires had been generated on a single sequencing platform. The study was designed to test whether signatures of past pathogen exposure could be identified by cataloging public T cell receptors. The genetic ancestry cluster associated with self-reported Caucasian donors included over 65% of the roughly 400 genotyped donors. The number of typed donors differed by locus: roughly 629-640 for A, B, C, DRB1 and DQB1; 522 for DQA1; 600 to 610 for DPA1; and about 470 for DPB1. A later genetic analysis used genome-wide SNP genotypes for about three fifths of the roughly 700 donors, treating that subset as a discovery cohort. On the study overall, not on this receptor specifically: The authors suggested that the approach could potentially be extended to other disease states and immunological phenotypes. According to a later analysis, TCR association rates differed among HLA loci, with DRB1 alleles showing the most associated TCRs and HLA-C alleles showing the fewest. A further reported finding was that TCR beta sequences accurately predicted the HLA-A and HLA-B alleles for most subjects in the first cohort. A later genetic analysis reported fewer N-insertions in productive TCRs among donors in an Asian-associated ancestry cluster than the roughly 690-donor mean. Across donors, most TCR sequences were observed very rarely, whereas some public TCRs were present in many individuals. The only immune exposure information available for the cohort was CMV serostatus. The sequencing pipeline was judged likely to have produced a cluster of highly shared sequence variants as a technical artifact. A total of roughly 160 TCR beta chains were listed by the study as associated with cytomegalovirus. The presence/absence analyses assumed that sequencing depth was roughly uniform across donors, and that assumption may not be true. In this cohort, only TCR beta chains were sequenced, and detectable features were limited by the absence of alpha or paired-chain data. Compared with equally common non-associated chains, HLA-associated TCR beta chains in a later analysis were more clonally expanded and had lower generation probabilities. Assigning TCR associations to individual alleles was difficult when HLA alleles, especially DR and DQ, strongly co-occurred. Cytomegalovirus status was reported to be diagnosed by the classifier with high specificity and sensitivity in both the original and validation cohorts. A later analysis found that most CMV-associated TCR beta chains appeared HLA-restricted, with HLA associations seemingly driven largely by CMV exposure. Correlated functional status among segregating V segments might reflect linkage disequilibrium, but an unknown experimental factor could not be ruled out. In a later analysis, some 17,000 TCR beta sequences were associated with specific HLA alleles at a false discovery rate of 0.05. A later analysis reported that several top co-occurrence clusters appeared linked to parvovirus B19, influenza, CMV and Epstein-Barr virus. An earlier analysis of roughly 570 of the donors showed that most TCR beta V segments appeared in productive rearrangements either about 87% or about 30% of the time, which broadly matched IMGT annotations. V-gene and J-gene trimming of TCR beta chains was associated with a missense DCLRE1C variant in a later genetic analysis, and the association was replicated in an independent cohort. Because some donors lacked HLA typing at each locus, the association tests relied only on the typed subset. Because counts were too low, 15 to 20 rarely observed V segments, including chromosome 9 orphons, were excluded from the earlier analysis of some 590 of the donors. Three of the identified cytomegalovirus-associated TCR beta chains were confirmed in vitro to be specific for cytomegalovirus antigens.

In total, approximately 610 healthy bone marrow donors made up the cohort. Cohort members were all nominally healthy when sampled, although unrecorded immune exposures were likely present. The donor was CMV seropositive and belonged to the group of 250 to 300 seropositive cohort members. A peripheral blood sample was collected from each donor, and TCR beta sequencing was performed on peripheral blood mononuclear cells. Genomic DNA extraction from the blood cell samples was performed with the Qiagen DNeasy Blood Extraction Kit. Libraries were constructed by the immunoSEQ multiplex PCR assay. The multiplex PCR relied on a mix of 60 forward primers for TCR Vbeta segments and 13 reverse primers for TCR Jbeta segments. A multiplex PCR assay on genomic DNA amplified the CDR3 region of rearranged TCR beta genes. The Illumina HiSeq System was used to sequence the amplified TCR beta libraries as 87-base-pair reads. As for the authors' bioinformatics: In a later analysis, tens of millions of unique TCR beta chains were counted across the approximately 640 repertoires, and roughly 9.9 million of these chains were shared by at least two donors. Raw reads were error-corrected and collapsed into unique sequences with a nearest-neighbor algorithm that merged closely related sequences to remove PCR and sequencing errors. CDR3 sequences were aligned to IMGT reference sequences to assign V, D and J gene segments. For a sequence to be retained, at least a six-nucleotide match to both a V gene segment and a J gene segment was required. A rearrangement was called productive if the CDR3 had no stop codons and remained in frame with V and J, and every other rearrangement was called non-productive. Following IMGT convention, CDR3 was defined as the stretch from the second conserved V-encoded cysteine to the conserved J-encoded phenylalanine. In an earlier analysis of more than 550 of the donors, sequences lacking an unambiguous match to a single V gene segment were excluded. In an earlier analysis of several hundred of the donors, V segments were called functional above 56.7% productive rearrangements and were called segregating when the between-donor standard deviation exceeded 5%. A statistical classification framework was developed to diagnose cytomegalovirus status using the catalog of TCR beta chain sequences. In a later analysis, TCR nucleotide sequences were compared against IMGT/GENE-DB human TR gene sequences so that V and J genes could be assigned. Using the TCRdist pipeline, a later analysis assigned CDR3 sequences along with most-parsimonious VDJ recombination scenarios. In a later analysis, every TCR beta chain was defined by the combination of its CDR3 amino acid sequence and its V-gene family, and reads without a unique V-gene family were dropped. To address suspected cross-contamination and a sequencing artifact, a later analysis removed a few hundred highly shared, low-generation-probability nucleotide sequences. A later analysis calculated a clonal expansion index for each public chain from normalized within-repertoire ranks of inferred template counts. In a later analysis, generation probabilities were computed with a VDJ recombination model fitted to out-of-frame rearrangements, and the resulting probabilities were checked against IGoR. In a later analysis, hypergeometric tests were used to score TCR-TCR, TCR-HLA and TCR-CMV co-occurrence, with a repertoire-size bias correction applied to TCR pairs. To estimate false discovery rates, a later analysis permuted the HLA or CMV assignments 20 times. A later analysis grouped co-occurring TCRs with DBSCAN, adding TCRdist sequence similarity when clustering within HLA-allele-positive subsets. Co-occurrence clustering excluded repertoires with fewer than 30,000 or more than 120,000 public chains, plus five with anomalous nucleotide sharing. The immuneACCESS repertoire file appears here via TCRdb, limited to in-frame rearrangements. These files lack a portion of the clones; in checked studies, under half of the deficit traces to unresolved V genes, and the cause of the others is not known. V and J calls and clone size come straight from that table; D and trimming were deduced from the DNA. The table for this sample shows 75,000 to 80,000 clones. The leading ten clones occupy 3% to 4% of the sample.

Concerning this clone itself: Its target antigen remains unknown.

Sequencing was performed on PBMCs. The receptor comes from a man between 18 and 35 years old in good health and CMV-seropositive.

The nucleotides read TGTGCCAGTAGTATACTCACTGAAGCTTTCTTT. This yields the protein CASSILTEAFF. Rearrangement joined TRBV19 to TRBJ1-1; the D gene identity is not certain. The germline V gene (reference sequence) gives CDR1 as LNHDA and CDR2 as SQIVND. From the cysteine through the phenylalanine, the CDR3 covers 11 amino acids. Solely the CDR3 DNA is kept, with 33 bases framed from the first base. Deletion took 2 bases off V and 4 bases off J, with a span of 2 bases between the germline ends.